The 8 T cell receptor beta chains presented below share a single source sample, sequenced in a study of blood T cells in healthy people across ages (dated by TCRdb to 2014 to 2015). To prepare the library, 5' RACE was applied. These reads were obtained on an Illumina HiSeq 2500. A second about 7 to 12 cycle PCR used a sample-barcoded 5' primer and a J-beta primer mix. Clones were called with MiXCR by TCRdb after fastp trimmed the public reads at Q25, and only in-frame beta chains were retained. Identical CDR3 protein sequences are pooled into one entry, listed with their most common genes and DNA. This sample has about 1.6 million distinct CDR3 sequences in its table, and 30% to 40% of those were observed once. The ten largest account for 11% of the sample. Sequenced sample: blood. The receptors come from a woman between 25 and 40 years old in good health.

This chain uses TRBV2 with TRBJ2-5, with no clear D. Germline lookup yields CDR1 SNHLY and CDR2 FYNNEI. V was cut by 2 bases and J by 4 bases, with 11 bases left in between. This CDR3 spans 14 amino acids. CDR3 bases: TGTGCCAGCAGTGAAAATCCGGGCCCAGAGACCCAGTACTTC. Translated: CASSENPGPETQYF.

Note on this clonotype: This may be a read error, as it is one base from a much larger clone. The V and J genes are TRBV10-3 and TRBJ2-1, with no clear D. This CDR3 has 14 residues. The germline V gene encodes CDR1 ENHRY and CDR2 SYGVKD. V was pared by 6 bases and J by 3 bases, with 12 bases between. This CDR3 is CAIRESDVYNEQFF. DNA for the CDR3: TGTGCCATCAGGGAGAGCGATGTCTACAATGAGCAGTTCTTC.

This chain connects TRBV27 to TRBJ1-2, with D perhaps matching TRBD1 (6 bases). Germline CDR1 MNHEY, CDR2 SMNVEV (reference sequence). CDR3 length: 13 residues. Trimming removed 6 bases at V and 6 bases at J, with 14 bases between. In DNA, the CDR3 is TGTGCCAGCAGGGGACATGGAGGACATGGCTACACCTTC. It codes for CASRGHGGHGYTF.

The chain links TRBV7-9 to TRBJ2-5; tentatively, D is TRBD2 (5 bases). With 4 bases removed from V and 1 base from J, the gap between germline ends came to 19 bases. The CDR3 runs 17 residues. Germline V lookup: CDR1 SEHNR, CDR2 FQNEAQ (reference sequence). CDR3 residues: CASSSPVGSASQETQYF. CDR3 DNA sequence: TGTGCCAGCAGCTCCCCGGTGGGTAGCGCCTCCCAAGAGACCCAGTACTTC.

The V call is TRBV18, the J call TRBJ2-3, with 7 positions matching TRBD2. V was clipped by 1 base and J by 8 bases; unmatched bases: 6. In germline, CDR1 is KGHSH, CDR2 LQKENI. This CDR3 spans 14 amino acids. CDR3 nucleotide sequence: TGTGCCAGCTCACCACGCGGGAGCCCAGGTACGCAGTATTTT. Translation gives CASSPRGSPGTQYF.

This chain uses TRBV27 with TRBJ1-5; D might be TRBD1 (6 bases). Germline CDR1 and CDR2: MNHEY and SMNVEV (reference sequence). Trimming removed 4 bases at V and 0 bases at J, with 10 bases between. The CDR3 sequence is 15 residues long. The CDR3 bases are TGTGCCAGCAGTTACAGGGCTTATAGCAATCAGCCCCAGCATTTT. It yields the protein CASSYRAYSNQPQHF.

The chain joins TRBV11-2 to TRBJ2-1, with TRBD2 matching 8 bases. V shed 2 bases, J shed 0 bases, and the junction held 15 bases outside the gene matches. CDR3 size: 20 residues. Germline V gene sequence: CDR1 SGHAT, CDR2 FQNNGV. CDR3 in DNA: TGTGCCAGCAGCTTACAAGCGGGGGCCCAGGCACCTAGCTCCTACAATGAGCAGTTCTTC. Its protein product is CASSLQAGAQAPSSYNEQFF.

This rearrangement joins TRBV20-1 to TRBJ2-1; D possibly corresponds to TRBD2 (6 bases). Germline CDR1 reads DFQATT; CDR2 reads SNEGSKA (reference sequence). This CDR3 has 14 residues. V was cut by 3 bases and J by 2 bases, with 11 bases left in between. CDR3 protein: CSASSGPTYNEQFF. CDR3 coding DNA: TGCAGTGCTAGTAGCGGACCCACCTACAATGAGCAGTTCTTC.